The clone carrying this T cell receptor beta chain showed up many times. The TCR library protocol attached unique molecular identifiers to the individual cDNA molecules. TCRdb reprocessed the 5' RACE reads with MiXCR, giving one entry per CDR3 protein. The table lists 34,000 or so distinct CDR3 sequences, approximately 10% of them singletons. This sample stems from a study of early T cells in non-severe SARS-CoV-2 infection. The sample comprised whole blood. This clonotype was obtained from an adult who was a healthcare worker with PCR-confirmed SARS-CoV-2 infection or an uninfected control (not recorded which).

CDR3 bases: TGTGCCAGCAGGAAAAGCACAGATACGCAGTATTTT. It is translated as CASRKSTDTQYF. The chain has TRBV6-6 and TRBJ2-3; D ambiguous. V shed 6 bases and J shed 0 bases, with 4 bases lying between them. The CDR3 is 12 residues long. The germline gives CDR1 MNHNY, CDR2 SVGAGI (reference sequence).